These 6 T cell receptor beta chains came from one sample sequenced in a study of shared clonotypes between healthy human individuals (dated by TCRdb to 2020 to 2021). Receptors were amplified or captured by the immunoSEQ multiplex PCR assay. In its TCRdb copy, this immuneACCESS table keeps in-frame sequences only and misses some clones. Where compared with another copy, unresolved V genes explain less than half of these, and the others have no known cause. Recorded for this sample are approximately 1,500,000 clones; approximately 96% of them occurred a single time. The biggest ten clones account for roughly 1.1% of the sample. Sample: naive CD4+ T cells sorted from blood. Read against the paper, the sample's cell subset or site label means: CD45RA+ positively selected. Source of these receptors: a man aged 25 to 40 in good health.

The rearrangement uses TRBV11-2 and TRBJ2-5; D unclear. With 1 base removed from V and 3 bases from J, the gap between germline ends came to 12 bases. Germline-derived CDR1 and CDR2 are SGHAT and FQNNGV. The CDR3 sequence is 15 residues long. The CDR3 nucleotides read TGTGCCAGCAGCTTAGGGGATCGGGTGGAAGAGACCCAGTACTTC. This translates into CASSLGDRVEETQYF.

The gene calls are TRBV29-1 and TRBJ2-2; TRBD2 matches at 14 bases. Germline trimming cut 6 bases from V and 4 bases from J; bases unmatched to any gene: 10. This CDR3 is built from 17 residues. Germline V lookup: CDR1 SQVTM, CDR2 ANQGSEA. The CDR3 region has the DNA TGCAGCGTCGCCGGGACTAGCGGGAGACGGGTCACCGGGGAGCTGTTTTTT. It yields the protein CSVAGTSGRRVTGELFF.

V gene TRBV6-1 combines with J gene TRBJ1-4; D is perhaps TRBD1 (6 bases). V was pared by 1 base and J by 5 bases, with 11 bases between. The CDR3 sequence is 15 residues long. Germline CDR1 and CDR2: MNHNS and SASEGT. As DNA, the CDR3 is TGTGCCAGCAGTGAAGAAGGGGGGGTAAATGAAAAACTGTTTTTT. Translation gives CASSEEGGVNEKLFF.

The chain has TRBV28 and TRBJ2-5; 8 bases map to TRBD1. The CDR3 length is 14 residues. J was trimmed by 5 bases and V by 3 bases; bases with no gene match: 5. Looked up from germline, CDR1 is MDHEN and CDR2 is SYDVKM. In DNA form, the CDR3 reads TGTGCCAGCAGTTTTTTCAGACAGGGGGAGACCCAGTACTTC. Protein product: CASSFFRQGETQYF.

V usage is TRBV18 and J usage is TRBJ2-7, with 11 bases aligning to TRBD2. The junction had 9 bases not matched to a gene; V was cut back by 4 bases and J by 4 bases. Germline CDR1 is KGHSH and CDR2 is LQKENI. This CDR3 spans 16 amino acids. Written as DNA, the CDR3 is TGTGCCAGCTCACAAGAGACTAGCGGGGTCCAATACGAGCAGTACTTC. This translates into CASSQETSGVQYEQYF.

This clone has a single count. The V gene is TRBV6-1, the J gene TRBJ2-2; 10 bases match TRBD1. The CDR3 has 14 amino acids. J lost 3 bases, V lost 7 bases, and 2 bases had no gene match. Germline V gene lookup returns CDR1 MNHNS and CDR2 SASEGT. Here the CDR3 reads CASTDRGDTGELFF. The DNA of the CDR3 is TGTGCCAGCACGGACAGGGGGGACACCGGGGAGCTGTTTTTT.